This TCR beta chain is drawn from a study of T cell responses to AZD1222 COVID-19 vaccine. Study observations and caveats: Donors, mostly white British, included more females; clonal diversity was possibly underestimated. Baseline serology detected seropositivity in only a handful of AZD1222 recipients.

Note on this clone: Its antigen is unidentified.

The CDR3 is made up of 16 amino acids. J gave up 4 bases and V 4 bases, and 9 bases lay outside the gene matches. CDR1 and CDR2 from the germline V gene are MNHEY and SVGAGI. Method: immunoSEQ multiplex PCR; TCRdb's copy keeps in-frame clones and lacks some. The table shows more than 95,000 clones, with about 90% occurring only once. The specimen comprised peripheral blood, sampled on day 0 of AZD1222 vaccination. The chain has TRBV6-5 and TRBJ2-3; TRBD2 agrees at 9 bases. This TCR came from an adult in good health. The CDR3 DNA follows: TGTGCCAGCAGTTTCCCCCTAGCGGGAAAGGCAGATACGCAGTATTTT. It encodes CASSFPLAGKADTQYF.